A single sample gave rise to the 6 T cell receptor beta chains below, sequenced in a study of cytomegalovirus exposure and HLA in healthy donors. Amplification used 60 Vbeta primers and 13 Jbeta primers. Sequenced by immunoSEQ multiplex PCR; TCRdb stores in-frame clones only, minus some. The repertoire consists of roughly 100,000 clones, with about 80% occurring once and the leading ten covering approximately 5.1%. Input material: PBMCs. The receptors shown here come from a female donor in good health and CMV-seropositive.

J is TRBJ2-7 and V is TRBV28; D ambiguous. Trimming removed 7 bases at V and 3 bases at J, with 13 bases between. This CDR3 has 13 residues. The germline V gene has CDR1 MDHEN and CDR2 SYDVKM. This CDR3 is CASTRQGFYEQYF. CDR3 nucleotides: TGTGCCAGCACCCGACAAGGATTCTACGAGCAGTACTTC.

V is TRBV20-1 and J is TRBJ2-5; TRBD2 is a possible D gene (6 bases). The CDR3 length is 11 residues. The germline CDR1 and CDR2 sequences are DFQATT and SNEGSKA (reference sequence). The ends were cut back, 6 bases at V and 4 bases at J, with 9 bases in the middle. The CDR3 reads CSAGAGETQYF. The CDR3 coding sequence is TGCAGTGCCGGAGCGGGAGAGACCCAGTACTTC.

The CDR3 bases are TGTGCCATCAGGGACTACTCTGGAAACACCATATATTTT. Translation: CAIRDYSGNTIYF. The chain has TRBV10-3 and TRBJ1-3; D is uncertain. The V end lost 6 bases, the J end lost 0 bases, and 6 bases lay between the germline ends. Germline V gene sequence: CDR1 ENHRY, CDR2 SYGVKD. This CDR3 has 13 residues.

The rearrangement joins TRBV4-1 to TRBJ1-3, with TRBD1 matching 9 bases. Germline V gene lookup returns CDR1 MGHRA and CDR2 YSYEKL. V lost 5 bases to trimming and J lost 2 bases; unmatched junction nucleotides: 7. This CDR3 spans 16 amino acids. Here the CDR3 reads CASSSRQGGTGNTIYF. The CDR3 DNA follows: TGCGCCAGCAGCTCCCGACAGGGGGGGACTGGAAACACCATATATTTT.

The rearrangement uses TRBV14 and TRBJ2-7; a possible D gene is TRBD1 (6 bases). CDR3 size: 12 residues. The V gene lost 5 bases and the J gene lost 3 bases, with 8 bases spanning the gap. Germline CDR1 SGHDN, CDR2 FVKESK. The CDR3 is CASSSQGYEQYF. Here the CDR3 DNA reads TGTGCCAGCAGCTCACAGGGCTACGAGCAGTACTTC.

The chain combines TRBV18 with TRBJ1-1, with D perhaps TRBD1 (6 bases). This CDR3 has 16 residues. V was pared by 1 base and J by 1 base, with 13 bases between. Looked up from germline, CDR1 is KGHSH and CDR2 is LQKENI. CDR3 sequence (DNA): TGTGCCAGCTCACCACGTGGGGGCGCGTCGAACACTGAAGCTTTCTTT. Protein product: CASSPRGGASNTEAFF. The complete variable domain, with remaining parts taken from reference TRBV18 and TRBJ1-1, reads NAGVMQNPRHLVRRRGQEARLRCSPMKGHSHVYWYRQLPEEGLKFMVYLQKENIIDESGMPKERFSAEFPKEGPSILRIQQVVRGDSAAYFCASSPRGGASNTEAFFGQGTRLTVV.